The next 4 T cell receptor beta chains were all read from a single sample in a study of vaccination effects on CD4 cells after COVID-19. The method was immunoSEQ multiplex PCR; TCRdb's version includes in-frame clones alone and lacks a portion of them. The table lists 55,000 to 70,000 clones, around three quarters of them singletons. Ahead of sequencing, the ViraFEST assay grew antigen-specific CD4+ T cells using viral peptide pools. Subsequent to approximately 11 days of culture, CD4+ T cells were isolated. The cohort was immunized with two doses of either the BNT162b2 or mRNA-1273 vaccine. Antigens for these TCRs are unknown. The specimen comprised CD4+ T cells from PBMCs cultured with HCoV-OC43 spike peptides, sampled after COVID-19 vaccination. Sample subset: HCoV-OC43 spike overlapping peptide pool stimulation. All receptors come from a human donor who received a COVID-19 vaccine.

The chain joins TRBV5-1 to TRBJ1-1, with 12 positions matching TRBD1. This CDR3 comprises 13 residues. V lost 4 bases to trimming and J lost 11 bases; unmatched junction nucleotides: 6. The germline V gene has CDR1 SGHRS and CDR2 YFSETQ. The CDR3 loop is CASSLGQGAHAFF. CDR3 nucleotide sequence: TGCGCCAGCAGCCTGGGACAGGGGGCGCACGCTTTCTTT.

This sequence joins TRBV5-1 and TRBJ1-5; possibly TRBD1 for D (5 bases). This CDR3 has 15 amino acids. CDR1 and CDR2 (germline): SGHRS, YFSETQ. Trimming removed 3 bases from V and 0 bases from J, with 10 bases in between. The CDR3 protein is CASSSTDPSNQPQHF. The CDR3 bases are TGCGCCAGCAGCTCGACAGACCCTAGCAATCAGCCCCAGCATTTT.

This rearrangement joins TRBV5-1 to TRBJ1-3; tentative D call: TRBD1 (5 bases). CDR1 and CDR2 from the germline V gene are SGHRS and YFSETQ. Trimming shortened V by 3 bases and J by 0 bases, and 19 bases separated the two germline ends. The CDR3 sequence is 18 residues long. CDR3 in amino acids: CASSSKPSGSGSGNTIYF. The CDR3 DNA reads TGCGCCAGCAGCTCTAAGCCCTCAGGGAGCGGCTCTGGAAACACCATATATTTT.

This chain links TRBV3-1 (or the pseudogene TRBV3-2) with TRBJ2-3, with D possibly matching TRBD2 (6 bases). The CDR3 extends over 13 amino acids. The V gene's germline CDR1 is LGHDT and CDR2 YNNKEL (reference sequence). Trimming pared 0 bases from V and 5 bases from J, leaving 6 bases between. The CDR3 sequence is CASSQDSGDTQYF. CDR3 in DNA: TGTGCCAGCAGCCAAGATAGCGGAGATACGCAGTATTTT.